This entry concerns a single T cell receptor (beta chain). The germline V gene has CDR1 GTSNPN and CDR2 SVGIG (reference sequence). The V end was cut by 5 bases, the J end by 4 bases, with 14 bases between. The CDR3 has 13 amino acids. Sequencing targeted TCR beta in blood CD8+ and CD4+ T cells. Negative isolation yielded CD4+ and CD8+ T cells, and FACS enriched TEMRA cells. This sample was included in a study of CD8 T cells in Susac syndrome. The RNA, about 0.5 to 1 ug, was put through reverse transcription using random hexamers. Coverage of TCR beta CDR3 amplification by immunoSEQ multiplex PCR extended to 54 Vbeta and 13 Jbeta. TCRdb itself ran the immunoSEQ multiplex PCR reads through MiXCR, one entry per CDR3 protein. The sample lists approximately 200,000 distinct CDR3 sequences, nearly 95% occurring once.

This TCR derives from a human donor with multiple sclerosis. Sequencing input: CD4+ T cells from PBMCs. The chain carries TRBV30 and TRBJ1-1, with D uncertain. The CDR3 spells CAWGSLVSTEAFF. The CDR3 DNA follows: TGTGCCTGGGGATCCCTTGTGTCCACTGAAGCTTTCTTT.